This T cell receptor (beta chain) was observed in a study of radiation and T cells in renal cell carcinoma. Concerning this clone: The antigen is undetermined.

V lost 4 bases and J 5 bases, leaving 18 bases between the germline ends. The CDR3 is 15 residues long. Germline V gene data show CDR1 as SGHRS and CDR2 as YFSETQ. Notes on the study in general: From baseline, blood top tumor clonotypes peaked at 2 weeks post-radiation. Pretreatment tumor biopsies were lacking, so baseline clonotypes are unknown.

Only in-frame clones appear in the TCRdb table, and some are missing; sequencing was by immunoSEQ multiplex PCR. The table lists some 100,000 clones, 82% of them singletons. Sample time point: baseline pretreatment blood. Treatment described: 15 Gy SBRT to primary tumor, nephrectomy 4 weeks later. Serial blood draws occurred at baseline and 2 and 4 weeks post-SBRT. Clear cell pathology was present in this patient's renal cell carcinoma. The TCR comes from a man aged 55 to 70 with renal cell carcinoma. Sequencing used blood, obtained from a patient whose treatment included radiotherapy and nephrectomy. The rearrangement links TRBV5-1 to TRBJ1-1; perhaps TRBD1 as D (5 bases). The CDR3 reads CASSPNQGRSTEAFF. The CDR3 DNA reads as TGCGCCAGCAGCCCAAATCAGGGACGGAGTACTGAAGCTTTCTTT.